This T cell receptor beta chain is from a study of cytotoxic CD8 clonotypes in ibrutinib-treated CLL. TCRdb's copy holds only in-frame clones and misses some; the assay was immunoSEQ multiplex PCR. The repertoire consists of about 200,000 clones, with around 72% occurring once and the leading ten covering around 15%. This clone has just a few counts. Its matching antigen is unknown. Findings and limits, study-wide: Public clonotypes occurred uncommonly; on treatment, they contracted or remained stable.

This CDR3 spans 15 amino acids. V was trimmed by 1 base and J by 5 bases, leaving 12 bases between them. Germline V gives CDR1 SNHLY, CDR2 FYNNEI. From cryopreserved PBMCs came 2 to 2.5 micrograms of genomic DNA used for TCR beta libraries. The source material was PBMCs, sampled after 24 months of ibrutinib treatment. This chain connects TRBV2 to TRBJ1-5, with a weak D call TRBD1 (6 bases). This sequence originates from a human donor with chronic lymphocytic leukemia. CDR3 loop: CASSEEQGRDQPQHF. The DNA of the CDR3 is TGTGCCAGCAGTGAAGAACAGGGACGGGATCAGCCCCAGCATTTT.